This T cell receptor beta chain was obtained from a study of T cell clonotyping in hematopoietic cell transplantation (dated by TCRdb to the early 2020s). As for the study more broadly: In the study, over a hundred blood samples were gathered from approximately 35 consecutive transplant recipients and their related donors. Patients were recruited between 2015 and January 2017 and followed until late 2020 or death.

Blood samples for TCR beta sequencing were given by related transplant donors. Nuclei Lysis Solution was used to extract genomic DNA from fresh or cryopreserved unfractionated peripheral blood mononuclear cells. V is trimmed back by 5 bases and J by 5 bases, and the junction contains 13 bases that no gene match accounts for. The germline V gene (reference sequence) supplies CDR1 LNHDA and CDR2 SQIVND. The CDR3 goes from the cysteine to the phenylalanine over 16 residues. The DNA shown is the 48-base CDR3, in frame from base 1. Study-level results and caveats: A decrease in recipient TCR diversity was observed after transplant, and a progressive increase in pathologically expanded clonotypes was seen from day 30 to day 180. The sample size was limited and the cells went unsorted, which meant the CD4 and CD8 repertoire contributions could not be told apart. Broader TCR repertoire diversity after transplant was predicted by Inverse Simpson Index values from donors and from recipients before transplant. Overlap with donor repertoires was found for only a small fraction of recipient repertoires, with over 95% found to appear de novo at the given depth.

About this clone itself: The target of this receptor is not known. No quality values exist for individual bases; no much larger clone is one base distant.

The immunoSEQ assay, a bias-controlled multiplex PCR with V- and J-specific primers, was used to amplify TCR beta CDR3 regions from genomic DNA. In a second PCR step, the CDR3 amplicons were tagged with a proprietary barcode plus Illumina adapter sequences. An Illumina MiSeq instrument was used for sequencing of the CDR3 libraries. In the authors' own workflow: Export and quality control were done with immunoSEQ Analyzer 3.0, while downstream analyses used R Bioconductor and Immunarch. Only productive rearrangements in the normalized downsampled data set were used to calculate repertoire metrics. In the normalized cohort, a clonotype counted as pathologically expanded if the clonotype was larger than 5 templates. The Inverse Simpson Index was used to measure repertoire diversity. To capture all clonotypes, CMV-specificity analyses were performed on the non-normalized data set. TCRdb retrieved this table from immuneACCESS and kept in-frame rearrangements only. Not all clones are present; in checked studies, unresolved V genes account for under half, and no reason is known for the remainder. The DNA gave D and trimming, while V, J and clone size come from that table. This sample comprises fewer than 50,000 clones, approximately 94% of them detected only once. Clones ranked in the top ten supply approximately 0.8% of the sample.

The sequenced sample was peripheral blood mononuclear cells. The receptor chain draws on TRBV19 and TRBJ2-7, with 9 bases matching TRBD1. This TCR derives from a woman aged 45-60 years in good health. Some clones in this sample may be carry-over from other donors' samples. DNA sequence: TGTGCCAGTAGTGCGCCGGGACAGGGTTTTGAGGACGAGCAGTACTTC. Its product reads: CASSAPGQGFEDEQYF.